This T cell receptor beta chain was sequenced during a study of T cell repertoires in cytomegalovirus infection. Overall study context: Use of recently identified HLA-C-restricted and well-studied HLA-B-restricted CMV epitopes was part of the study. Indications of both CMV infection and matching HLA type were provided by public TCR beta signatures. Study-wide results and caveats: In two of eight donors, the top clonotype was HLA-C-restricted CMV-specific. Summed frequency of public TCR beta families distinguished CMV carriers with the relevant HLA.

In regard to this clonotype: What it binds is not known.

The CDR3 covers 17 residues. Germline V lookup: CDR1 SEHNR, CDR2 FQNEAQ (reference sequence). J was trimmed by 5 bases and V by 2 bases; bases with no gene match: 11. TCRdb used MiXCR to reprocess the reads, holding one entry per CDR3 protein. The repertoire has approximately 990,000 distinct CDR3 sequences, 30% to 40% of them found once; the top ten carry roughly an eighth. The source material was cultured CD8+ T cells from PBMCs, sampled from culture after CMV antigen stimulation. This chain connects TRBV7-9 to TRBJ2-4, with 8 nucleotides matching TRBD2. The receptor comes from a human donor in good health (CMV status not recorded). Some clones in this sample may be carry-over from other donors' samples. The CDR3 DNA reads TGTGCCAGCAGCTTACTAGGGTACGGGGGGGCTCAAAACATTCAGTACTTC. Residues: CASSLLGYGGAQNIQYF.